Shown below are 9 T cell receptor beta chains from a single sample sequenced in a study of tumor-infiltrating lymphocytes in localized non-small cell lung cancer (dated by TCRdb to the early 2020s). The receptor library was made with the immunoSEQ multiplex PCR assay. Held by TCRdb, this immuneACCESS table contains in-frame sequences only and omits some clones. Under half of the omission traces to an unresolved V gene where checked; the cause of the rest is unknown. The sample profile shows 15,000 to 20,000 clones; roughly 40% of them were found once. The top ten constitute approximately 15% of the sample. Sequencing was done on a sample of lung tumor tissue. The receptors here all came from a human donor with non-small cell lung cancer.

The rearrangement joins TRBV5-1 to TRBJ2-7; TRBD1 agrees at 8 bases. Germline V gene data show CDR1 as SGHRS and CDR2 as YFSETQ. J lost 4 bases, V lost 3 bases, and 9 bases had no gene match. The CDR3 length is 15 residues. Written as DNA, the CDR3 is TGCGCCAGCAGCTCCCGGGACAGGCCCTTTTACGAGCAGTACTTC. Encoded protein: CASSSRDRPFYEQYF.

This clone was seen more than once but under ten times. This chain joins TRBV6-5 and TRBJ1-2; the match to TRBD1 covers 9 bases. CDR1 is MNHEY and CDR2 is SVGAGI in the germline V gene. The CDR3 has 12 amino acids. Germline trimming cut 6 bases from V and 5 bases from J; bases unmatched to any gene: 1. The CDR3 DNA sequence: TGTGCCAGCAGGACAGGGGGATATGGCTACACCTTC. Its translation: CASRTGGYGYTF.

This clone was seen only a few times. The chain combines TRBV6-4 with TRBJ2-2; D may match TRBD1 or TRBD2 (5 bases each). Germline CDR1 is MRHNA and CDR2 is SNTAGT. V was pared by 5 bases and J by 7 bases, with 11 bases between. The CDR3 covers 13 residues. CDR3 amino acids: CASSFRGNGELFF. CDR3 DNA sequence: TGTGCCAGCAGTTTCCGGGGCAACGGGGAGCTGTTTTTT.

This chain links TRBV28 with TRBJ2-7; D remains unclear. Germline CDR1 MDHEN, CDR2 SYDVKM. The V end lost 5 bases, the J end lost 4 bases, and 18 bases lay between the germline ends. The CDR3 runs 15 residues. CDR3 DNA: TGTGCCAGCAGTCCTACACCCGAAGCAGGATACGAGCAGTACTTC. This gives the protein CASSPTPEAGYEQYF.

The CDR3, as DNA: TGTGCCAGTAGTTGGCGACAGGGTAATAGCAATCAGCCCCAGCATTTT. It is translated as CASSWRQGNSNQPQHF. This chain connects TRBV19 to TRBJ1-5, with 7 bases identical to TRBD1. The CDR3 is 16 amino acids. CDR1 is LNHDA, CDR2 SQIVND, per germline (reference sequence). V dropped 5 bases and J dropped 0; count of bases not matched to a gene: 7.

The rearrangement links TRBV21-1 to TRBJ1-3; the DNA was not used to check the table's D call, TRBD1. TRBV21-1 is listed as a pseudogene. CDR3 length: 14 amino acids. CDR3 sequence (DNA): TGTGCCACCTCGTCCTGGCCCACCAGAAACACCATATATTTT. It encodes CATSSWPTRNTIYF.

The J gene is TRBJ2-5, the V gene TRBV20-1; the D is unclear. Germline lookup yields CDR1 DFQATT and CDR2 SNEGSKA (reference sequence). Trimming took off 3 bases at V and 7 bases at J, with 6 bases between the two ends. The CDR3 spans 10 residues. CDR3 in DNA: TGCAGTGCTAGTACCGGGACCCAGTACTTC. It yields the protein CSASTGTQYF.

This clone was seen a handful of times. This chain links TRBV10-3 with TRBJ1-1, with D possibly matching TRBD1 (6 bases). The germline gives CDR1 ENHRY, CDR2 SYGVKD. V was trimmed by 5 bases and J by 2 bases, leaving 12 bases between them. This CDR3 is built from 14 residues. CDR3 bases: TGTGCCATCAGTACCGAGGGGGGAAACACTGAAGCTTTCTTT. Translating it yields CAISTEGGNTEAFF.

This chain joins TRBV10-3 and TRBJ2-6, with a possible D match to TRBD2 (5 bases). The germline V gene encodes CDR1 ENHRY and CDR2 SYGVKD. The CDR3 is 16 residues long. Trimming pared 2 bases from V and 4 bases from J, leaving 12 bases between. CDR3 nucleotides: TGTGCCATCAGTGAGAGGTCGGGAACCGGGGCCAACGTCCTGACTTTC. It yields the protein CAISERSGTGANVLTF.